The 12 T cell receptor beta chains below were found in one sample sequenced in a study of OX40 agonist ivuxolimab in advanced cancers. TCRdb's copy holds only in-frame clones and misses some; the assay was immunoSEQ multiplex PCR. The table records about 28,000 clones, approximately 80% of them present only once. The input for sequencing was CD4+ or CD8+ T cells sorted from blood, taken in a trial of the OX40 agonist ivuxolimab. These receptor sequences come from an adult with an advanced solid tumor such as melanoma, head and neck, liver or kidney cancer.

The rearrangement uses TRBV9 and TRBJ2-6; perhaps D is TRBD1 or TRBD2 (6 bases each). Germline loops: CDR1 SGDLS, CDR2 YYNGEE. The CDR3 runs 17 residues. The V end was cut by 3 bases, the J end by 3 bases, with 16 bases between. The CDR3 nucleotides are TGTGCCAGCAGCGCAAGTTGGGGGGCAAGTGGGGCCAACGTCCTGACTTTC. As protein: CASSASWGASGANVLTF.

J is TRBJ2-1 and V is TRBV5-1; weak D call: TRBD2 (6 bases). Germline V gene sequence: CDR1 SGHRS, CDR2 YFSETQ. Deletions cut 1 base from V and 2 bases from J, with 10 bases between. The CDR3 extends over 15 amino acids. CDR3 coding DNA: TGCGCCAGCAGCTTGCGCCGGGAGACCTACAATGAGCAGTTCTTC. Translated, it gives CASSLRRETYNEQFF.

The V and J genes are TRBV2 and TRBJ2-7; D may be TRBD1 (5 bases). CDR1 is SNHLY and CDR2 is FYNNEI in the germline V gene. The CDR3 is 15 amino acids. This CDR3 is CGGKLGQASSYEQYF. The CDR3 nucleotides read TGTGGCGGCAAGCTGGGGCAGGCCAGCTCCTACGAGCAGTACTTC.

The CDR3 bases are TGTGCCACCCAGGGATGGACTGAAGCTTTCTTT. As protein: CATQGWTEAFF. The chain is built from TRBV19 and TRBJ1-1; the D gene is possibly TRBD1 (5 bases). The germline gives CDR1 LNHDA, CDR2 SQIVND (reference sequence). Trimming took 10 bases from V and 5 from J, leaving 11 bases between them. This CDR3 comprises 11 residues.

This clone has a handful of counts. J is TRBJ2-3 and V is TRBV11-2; 7 nucleotides line up with TRBD2. The CDR3 runs 14 residues. V lost 5 bases to trimming and J lost 6 bases; unmatched junction nucleotides: 8. Germline V gene sequence: CDR1 SGHAT, CDR2 FQNNGV. CDR3 bases: TGTGCCAGCAGCCCCGGATGGGGGGGGGATACGCAGTATTTT. Translation gives CASSPGWGGDTQYF.

The rearrangement links TRBV7-3 to TRBJ2-3; D is perhaps TRBD1 or TRBD2 (7 bases each). V lost 5 bases, J lost 1 base, and 10 bases lay in between. This CDR3 spans 14 amino acids. Germline V gene sequence: CDR1 SGHTA, CDR2 FQGTGA. This CDR3 reads CASSPGGGTDTQYF. The CDR3 bases are TGTGCCAGCAGCCCAGGGGGGGGCACAGATACGCAGTATTTT. Drawing the rest from reference TRBV7-3 and TRBJ2-3, the complete variable domain is GAGVSQTPSNKVTEKGKYVELRCDPISGHTALYWYRQSLGQGPEFLIYFQGTGAADDSGLPNDRFFAVRPEGSVSTLKIQRTERGDSAVYLCASSPGGGTDTQYFGPGTRLTVL.

The chain joins TRBV15 to TRBJ2-7; possibly TRBD2 for D (5 bases). This CDR3 has 15 amino acids. Germline V lookup: CDR1 LNHNV, CDR2 YYDKDF (reference sequence). V was pared by 6 bases and J by 5 bases, with 20 bases between. CDR3 coding DNA: TGTGCCACCAGAAGAAGTCGTGCAGAAGCGGACGAGCAGTACTTC. This sequence encodes CATRRSRAEADEQYF. Together with reference TRBV15 and TRBJ2-7, the CDR3 gives the full variable domain: DAMVIQNPRYQVTQFGKPVTLSCSQTLNHNVMYWYQQKSSQAPKLLFHYYDKDFNNEADTPDNFQSRRPNTSFCFLDIRSPGLGDTAMYLCATRRSRAEADEQYFGPGTRLTVT.

The chain employs TRBV19 and TRBJ1-2, with TRBD1 as a possible D gene (5 bases). V was trimmed by 7 bases and J by 2 bases, leaving 8 bases between them. Germline V CDR1 and CDR2: LNHDA, SQIVND (reference sequence). CDR3 length: 12 residues. CDR3 nucleotide sequence: TGTGCCAGTATTTCAGGGAACTATGGCTACACCTTC. The encoded protein is CASISGNYGYTF. The full variable domain, completed using reference TRBV19 and TRBJ1-2, is DGGITQSPKYLFRKEGQNVTLSCEQNLNHDAMYWYRQDPGQGLRLIYYSQIVNDFQKGDIAEGYSVSREKKESFPLTVTSAQKNPTAFYLCASISGNYGYTFGSGTRLTVV.

The chain combines TRBV6-5 with TRBJ1-4; D is perhaps TRBD1 (5 bases). Trimming stripped 5 bases from V and 4 bases from J, with 11 bases between. CDR3 length: 14 amino acids. Germline V CDR1 and CDR2: MNHEY, SVGAGI. This CDR3 reads CASSRAGSNEKLFF. The CDR3 DNA reads TGTGCCAGCAGTAGAGCAGGGAGTAATGAAAAACTGTTTTTT.

The chain links TRBV9 to TRBJ2-7; unclear D gene. The CDR3 totals 12 residues. Germline V gene lookup returns CDR1 SGDLS and CDR2 YYNGEE. Trimming took 3 bases from V and 3 from J, leaving 7 bases between them. Here the CDR3 DNA reads TGTGCCAGCAGCGGGATGGACTACGAGCAGTACTTC. Residues: CASSGMDYEQYF.

The chain joins TRBV28 to TRBJ2-3; D is ambiguous. The germline V gene has CDR1 MDHEN and CDR2 SYDVKM. The CDR3 length is 16 residues. The germline V and J ends were trimmed by 2 bases and 0 bases, with 12 bases remaining between them. CDR3 sequence reads: CASSLGPRESTDTQYF. The CDR3, as DNA: TGTGCCAGCAGTTTAGGCCCGAGAGAGAGCACAGATACGCAGTATTTT.

The chain uses TRBV6-5 and TRBJ2-5; TRBD2 matches at 7 bases. The CDR3 consists of 15 residues. Looked up from germline, CDR1 is MNHEY and CDR2 is SVGAGI. V lost 6 bases to trimming and J lost 5 bases; unmatched junction nucleotides: 12. CDR3 sequence: CASSTSGGMGETQYF. CDR3 sequence (DNA): TGTGCCAGCAGCACCTCGGGGGGAATGGGCGAGACCCAGTACTTC.